This entry lists 30 T cell receptor beta chains sequenced from one sample in a study of response to subunit inactivated influenza vaccine. TCRdb reprocessed the RT-PCR reads with MiXCR, giving one entry per CDR3 protein. This sample carries 450,000 to 600,000 distinct CDR3 sequences, approximately 15% of them seen once, and the ten largest clones take 3%. Here the sequenced sample was CD4+ T cells sorted from PBMCs, taken about 23 months after vaccination. Receptors were obtained from a man between 50 and 70 years old who received an inactivated influenza vaccine.

This clonotype occurred a few times. CDR3 sequence reads: CASSYVDSLSYEQYF. Here the CDR3 DNA reads TGTGCCAGCAGTTACGTCGACAGCCTCTCCTACGAGCAGTACTTC. The chain is built from TRBV6-2 or TRBV6-3 and TRBJ2-7; possible D gene TRBD1, 5 bases. The germline gives CDR1 MNHEY, CDR2 SVGEGT. The CDR3 has 15 amino acids. The V end lost 2 bases, the J end lost 0 bases, and 11 bases lay between the germline ends.

This clonotype was observed at least ten times. The chain combines TRBV12-3 or TRBV12-4 with TRBJ1-5; a possible D gene is TRBD1 (6 bases). The CDR3 loop spans 12 amino acids. With 9 bases removed from V and 2 bases from J, the gap between germline ends came to 8 bases. CDR3 sequence (DNA): TGTGCCAGTAACAGGGGCAATCAGCCCCAGCATTTT. It codes for CASNRGNQPQHF.

The chain combines TRBV19 with TRBJ2-7, with 7 bases identical to TRBD2. Germline V lookup: CDR1 LNHDA, CDR2 SQIVND (reference sequence). The CDR3 runs 12 residues. The ends lost 6 bases at V and 12 bases at J; junction bases unmatched: 11. DNA for the CDR3: TGTGCCAGTAGCCCGGGGCGGGGGAGGACGTACTTC. Translating it yields CASSPGRGRTYF.

There are a few counts of this clonotype. This chain joins TRBV6-2 or TRBV6-3 and TRBJ1-1; D perhaps matches TRBD1 (6 bases). This CDR3 has 11 amino acids. Per the germline V gene, CDR1 is MNHEY and CDR2 is SVGEGT. V dropped 5 bases and J dropped 7 bases, with 8 bases sitting between them. Here the CDR3 reads CASSEGVEAFF. The CDR3 region has the DNA TGTGCCAGCAGTGAGGGGGTTGAAGCTTTCTTT.

This chain joins TRBV4-3 and TRBJ2-7; D is undetermined. Trimming removed 0 bases at V and 3 bases at J, with 12 bases between. This CDR3 has 15 residues. Germline-derived CDR1 and CDR2 are LGHNA and YSLEER. CDR3 sequence reads: CASSQEWLQIYEQYF. The CDR3 nucleotides read TGCGCCAGCAGCCAAGAATGGCTACAAATCTACGAGCAGTACTTC.

This clonotype was counted only a few times. The chain links TRBV29-1 to TRBJ1-6; tentatively, D is TRBD1 (5 bases). The CDR3 spans 11 residues. Germline loops: CDR1 SQVTM, CDR2 ANQGSEA. The V and J ends lost 6 bases and 5 bases respectively, with 5 bases between them. The CDR3 loop reads CSVGDNSPLHF. The CDR3 region has the DNA TGCAGCGTAGGGGATAATTCACCCCTCCACTTT.

This clonotype was seen ten or more times. V gene TRBV29-1 combines with J gene TRBJ1-5; a possible D gene is TRBD1 (5 bases). The germline V gene has CDR1 SQVTM and CDR2 ANQGSEA. The germline V and J ends were trimmed by 4 bases and 1 base, with 5 bases remaining between them. The CDR3 has 12 residues. The CDR3 coding sequence is TGCAGCGTTGGACAGAGCAATCAGCCCCAGCATTTT. Residues: CSVGQSNQPQHF.

The table lists this clonotype with many counts. This chain connects TRBV20-1 to TRBJ2-7, with a weak D call TRBD2 (6 bases). In germline, CDR1 is DFQATT, CDR2 SNEGSKA (reference sequence). The V end was cut by 4 bases, the J end by 6 bases, with 10 bases between. The CDR3 covers 11 residues. CDR3 nucleotide sequence: TGCAGTGCTACTAGCGATCGCGAGCAGTACTTC. Its translation is CSATSDREQYF.

Ten or more counts support this clonotype. DNA for the CDR3: TGTGCCAGCAGCTTAGTGGGTGAGCAGTTCTTC. As protein: CASSLVGEQFF. This chain joins TRBV14 and TRBJ2-1; unclear D gene. CDR1 SGHDN and CDR2 FVKESK come from the germline V gene. Trimming removed 5 bases at V and 9 bases at J, with 8 bases between. This CDR3 is 11 amino acids long.

This clonotype was observed a handful of times. The V and J genes are TRBV20-1 and TRBJ1-2; 7 positions match TRBD1. This CDR3 region has 13 residues. In germline, CDR1 is DFQATT, CDR2 SNEGSKA (reference sequence). J was trimmed by 2 bases and V by 4 bases; bases with no gene match: 4. CDR3 sequence (DNA): TGCAGTGCTACCTCGACAGGGAACTATGGCTACACCTTC. This translates into CSATSTGNYGYTF.

The sample holds a few counts of this clonotype. The chain has TRBV4-1 and TRBJ2-1; 10 positions agree with TRBD1. Trimming at V came to 4 bases and at J to 8 bases, leaving 8 bases not matched to a gene. The CDR3 contains 15 residues. Germline V CDR1 and CDR2: MGHRA, YSYEKL. The CDR3 is CASSRGTGEFDEQFF. DNA for the CDR3: TGCGCCAGCAGCCGAGGGACAGGGGAATTTGATGAGCAGTTCTTC.

This clonotype showed up just a few times. CDR3 nucleotides: TGTGCCAGCAGCTGGACAGGGAGCAACCAACCGAACACTGAAGCTTTCTTT. It yields the protein CASSWTGSNQPNTEAFF. The chain recombines TRBV7-2 with TRBJ1-1, with TRBD1 matching over 8 bases. J lost 1 base, V lost 4 bases, and 11 bases had no gene match. The CDR3 totals 17 residues. Germline CDR1 SGHTA, CDR2 FQGNSA.

V and J are TRBV5-1 and TRBJ2-1; D is unresolved. From germline, CDR1 is SGHRS and CDR2 YFSETQ. The CDR3 length is 17 residues. The germline V and J ends were trimmed by 0 bases and 4 bases, with 17 bases remaining between them. In nucleotides, the CDR3 is TGCGCCAGCAGCTTGGGGAACGAGCCACCCTATTACAATGAGCAGTTCTTC. Its translation is CASSLGNEPPYYNEQFF.

This clonotype was found a few times. The chain joins TRBV29-1 to TRBJ2-3; 9 bases agree with TRBD2. The junction had 10 bases not matched to a gene; V was cut back by 4 bases and J by 2 bases. In germline, CDR1 is SQVTM, CDR2 ANQGSEA. There are 16 residues in the CDR3. The CDR3 nucleotides read TGCAGCGTTGTGTATCGGCTAGCGGGATACACAGATACGCAGTATTTT. It yields the protein CSVVYRLAGYTDTQYF.

This clonotype was recorded many times. The rearrangement links TRBV20-1 to TRBJ2-1; a weak D match, TRBD2 (6 bases). The CDR3 consists of 13 residues. V was trimmed by 2 bases and J by 8 bases, leaving 13 bases between them. CDR1 is DFQATT and CDR2 is SNEGSKA in the germline V gene (reference sequence). The CDR3 reads CSARKVAVYEQFF. The CDR3 coding sequence is TGCAGTGCTAGAAAGGTAGCGGTCTATGAGCAGTTCTTC.

This clonotype was picked up a small number of times. The chain uses TRBV12-3 or TRBV12-4 and TRBJ1-1; D not certain. Trimming took 4 bases from V and 4 from J, leaving 13 bases between them. The CDR3 totals 14 residues. DNA of the CDR3: TGTGCCAGCAGTTCGGCCGCTCGGGGCACTGAAGCTTTCTTT. Protein: CASSSAARGTEAFF.

The DNA of the CDR3 is TGTGCCAGCAGTAGAAGTCCCCACACTGAAGCTTTCTTT. Translated, it gives CASSRSPHTEAFF. The chain has TRBV6-2 or TRBV6-3 and TRBJ1-1; D uncertain. V lost 5 bases and J 3 bases, leaving 10 bases between the germline ends. CDR3 length: 13 residues. Germline-derived CDR1 and CDR2 are MNHEY and SVGEGT.

The V and J genes are TRBV7-6 and TRBJ1-2; D perhaps matches TRBD1 (5 bases). Looked up from germline, CDR1 is SGHVS and CDR2 is FNYEAQ. Trimming removed 6 bases from V and 7 bases from J, with 12 bases in between. The CDR3 covers 12 residues. CDR3 loop: CASRSGGTGYTF. The CDR3 nucleotides read TGTGCCAGCAGAAGTGGGGGGACTGGCTACACCTTC.

This clonotype has a count of ten or more. The chain has TRBV4-1 and TRBJ1-1; tentatively, D is TRBD1 (6 bases). Per the germline V gene, CDR1 is MGHRA and CDR2 is YSYEKL. Trimming pared 2 bases from V and 3 bases from J, leaving 10 bases between. CDR3 length equals 14 residues. The CDR3: CASSQKTGYTEAFF. The CDR3 nucleotides are TGCGCCAGCAGCCAAAAGACAGGCTACACTGAAGCTTTCTTT.

This clonotype was seen a few times. This sequence joins TRBV12-3 or TRBV12-4 and TRBJ1-4, with D possibly matching TRBD1 (6 bases). V lost 2 bases, J lost 8 bases, and 12 bases lay in between. The CDR3 has 14 residues. The CDR3: CASSLSGAGEKLFF. As DNA, the CDR3 is TGTGCCAGCAGTTTATCAGGGGCCGGGGAAAAACTGTTTTTT.

This clonotype was recorded a few times. The chain carries TRBV5-1 and TRBJ2-2, with D unclear. Trimming pared 1 base from V and 4 bases from J, leaving 11 bases between. The germline CDR1 and CDR2 sequences are SGHRS and YFSETQ. CDR3 size: 15 residues. CDR3 DNA sequence: TGCGCCAGCAGCTTGCGGGTTCTCGGCACCGGGGAGCTGTTTTTT. This codes for CASSLRVLGTGELFF.

At least ten counts were recorded for this clonotype. V usage is TRBV5-1 and J usage is TRBJ2-7; D unresolved. This CDR3 contains 13 residues. From germline, CDR1 is SGHRS and CDR2 YFSETQ. The V gene lost 7 bases and the J gene lost 7 bases, with 18 bases spanning the gap. The CDR3 reads CASGSPRQREQYF. CDR3 coding DNA: TGCGCCAGCGGATCCCCTAGGCAGAGAGAGCAGTACTTC.

DNA of the CDR3: TGTGCCAGCAGTGTACAGGGACACTATGGCTACACCTTC. Protein sequence: CASSVQGHYGYTF. The chain carries TRBV6-1 and TRBJ1-2, with D tentatively TRBD1 (6 bases). CDR3 size: 13 residues. Trimming stripped 4 bases from V and 3 bases from J, with 9 bases between. Germline assignment: CDR1 MNHNS and CDR2 SASEGT.

The sample holds a few counts of this clonotype. V and J are TRBV20-1 and TRBJ2-7, with D unresolved. Trimming left V 1 base short and J 5 bases short, with 6 bases between. CDR1 is DFQATT, CDR2 SNEGSKA, per germline (reference sequence). The CDR3 is made up of 11 amino acids. The CDR3 nucleotides are TGCAGTGCTAGAGTCGAACACGAGCAGTACTTC. Its protein product is CSARVEHEQYF.

This clonotype was recorded a few times. The chain couples TRBV24-1 to TRBJ2-1; 9 bases map to TRBD1. This CDR3 spans 15 amino acids. CDR1 is KGHDR and CDR2 is SFDVKD in the germline V gene. The V and J ends lost 4 bases and 7 bases, in that order; junction bases with no gene match: 7. CDR3 sequence reads: CATSDPRTGANEQFF. CDR3 nucleotides: TGTGCCACCAGTGACCCACGGACAGGGGCGAATGAGCAGTTCTTC.

The chain uses TRBV6-5 and TRBJ2-7; 10 bases map to TRBD1. The CDR3 spans 16 residues. With 2 bases clipped from V and 4 bases from J, the junction kept 8 bases outside the gene matches. Germline CDR1 and CDR2: MNHEY and SVGAGI. For the CDR3, the DNA is TGTGCCAGCAGTTACCACTTGACAGGGGGCATGTACGAGCAGTACTTC. Protein sequence: CASSYHLTGGMYEQYF.

A few counts support this clonotype. J is TRBJ2-7 and V is TRBV21-1; no check of the table's D call, TRBD1, against the DNA was made. TRBV21-1 is deemed a pseudogene. The CDR3 is made up of 14 amino acids. The CDR3 sequence: CASSNRWDNYEQYF. CDR3 in DNA: TGTGCCAGCAGCAATCGATGGGACAACTACGAGCAGTACTTC.

The chain has TRBV18 and TRBJ1-1; possibly TRBD1 for D (5 bases). The V and J ends lost 6 bases and 4 bases respectively, with 15 bases between them. The V gene's germline CDR1 is KGHSH and CDR2 LQKENI. The CDR3 has 14 residues. CDR3: CASSPAGGVTEAFF. The CDR3 DNA follows: TGTGCCAGCTCCCCAGCGGGAGGGGTCACTGAAGCTTTCTTT.

There are many counts of this clonotype. The V gene is TRBV27, the J gene TRBJ2-7; D is unresolved. The length of the CDR3 is 13 residues. Germline V lookup: CDR1 MNHEY, CDR2 SMNVEV (reference sequence). Trimming took off 4 bases at V and 0 bases at J, with 7 bases between the two ends. CDR3 sequence (DNA): TGTGCCAGCAGTTCGCTATTCTCCTACGAGCAGTACTTC. It encodes CASSSLFSYEQYF.

The chain employs TRBV5-1 and TRBJ2-7, with 10 positions matching TRBD1. The CDR3 length is 14 residues. With V trimmed by 5 bases and J by 0 bases, 2 bases remained unmatched. Germline CDR1 is SGHRS and CDR2 is YFSETQ. The CDR3 reads CASRGDRGSYEQYF. CDR3 in DNA: TGCGCCAGCAGGGGGGACAGGGGCTCCTACGAGCAGTACTTC.